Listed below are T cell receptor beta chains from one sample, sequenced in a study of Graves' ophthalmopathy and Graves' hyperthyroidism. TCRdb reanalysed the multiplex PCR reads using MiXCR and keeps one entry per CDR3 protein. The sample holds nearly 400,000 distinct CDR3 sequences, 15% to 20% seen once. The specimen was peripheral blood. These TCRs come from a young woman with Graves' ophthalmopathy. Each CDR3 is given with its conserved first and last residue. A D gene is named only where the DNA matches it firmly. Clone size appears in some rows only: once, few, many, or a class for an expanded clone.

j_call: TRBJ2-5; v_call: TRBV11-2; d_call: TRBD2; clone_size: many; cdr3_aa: CASSLEDWASGGPWDSPQYF; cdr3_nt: TGTGCCAGCAGCTTAGAGGACTGGGCTAGCGGGGGGCCGTGGGATAGTCCCCAGTACTTC
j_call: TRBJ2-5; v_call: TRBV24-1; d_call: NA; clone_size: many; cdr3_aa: CATSDPGETQYF; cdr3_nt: TGTGCCACCAGTGACCCCGGGGAGACCCAGTACTTC
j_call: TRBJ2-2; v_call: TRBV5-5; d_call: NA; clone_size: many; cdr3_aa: CASKAGNTGELFF; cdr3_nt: TGTGCCAGCAAAGCGGGGAACACCGGGGAGCTGTTTTTT
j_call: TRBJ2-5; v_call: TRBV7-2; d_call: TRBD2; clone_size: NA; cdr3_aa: CASSGRLAGREETQYF; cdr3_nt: TGTGCCAGCAGCGGACGACTAGCGGGAAGGGAAGAGACCCAGTACTTC
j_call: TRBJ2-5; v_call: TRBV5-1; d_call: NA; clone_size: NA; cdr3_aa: CASSTGTFQETQYF; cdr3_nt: TGCGCCAGCAGCACTGGGACATTCCAAGAGACCCAGTACTTC
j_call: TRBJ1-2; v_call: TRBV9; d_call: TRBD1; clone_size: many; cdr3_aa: CASNGQGVNYGYTF; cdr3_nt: TGTGCCAGCAACGGACAGGGAGTAAACTATGGCTACACCTTC
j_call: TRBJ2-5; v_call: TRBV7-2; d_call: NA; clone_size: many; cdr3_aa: CASSLAGAETQYF; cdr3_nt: TGTGCCAGCAGCTTAGCCGGTGCCGAGACCCAGTACTTC
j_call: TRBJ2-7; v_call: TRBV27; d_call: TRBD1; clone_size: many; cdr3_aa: CASYGTGDYEQYF; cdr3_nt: TGTGCCAGCTACGGGACAGGGGACTACGAGCAGTACTTC
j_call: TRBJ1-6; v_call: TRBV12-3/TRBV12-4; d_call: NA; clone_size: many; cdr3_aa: CASSPKGGGGSSYNSPLHF; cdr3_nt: TGTGCCAGCAGTCCGAAGGGAGGGGGTGGTAGCTCCTATAATTCACCCCTCCACTTT
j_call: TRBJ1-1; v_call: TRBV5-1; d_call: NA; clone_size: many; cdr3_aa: CASSLMGRIEAFF; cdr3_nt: TGCGCCAGCAGCTTGATGGGGCGTATTGAAGCTTTCTTT
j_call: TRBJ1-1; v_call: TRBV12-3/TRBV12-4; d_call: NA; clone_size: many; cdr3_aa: CASSFRNRRNTEAFF; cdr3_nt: TGTGCCAGCAGTTTTAGGAACAGGAGGAACACTGAAGCTTTCTTT
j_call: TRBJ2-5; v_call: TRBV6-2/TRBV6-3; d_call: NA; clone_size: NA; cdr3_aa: CASSSIRVGQETQYF; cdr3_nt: TGTGCCAGCAGCTCCATCAGGGTCGGCCAAGAGACCCAGTACTTC
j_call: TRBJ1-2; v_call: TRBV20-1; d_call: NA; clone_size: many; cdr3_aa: CSATTPTGSYTF; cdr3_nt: TGCAGTGCTACGACTCCCACGGGAAGCTACACCTTC
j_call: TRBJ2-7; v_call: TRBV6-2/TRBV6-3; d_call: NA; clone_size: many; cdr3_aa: CASSYGPAYEQYF; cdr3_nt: TGTGCCAGCAGTTACGGACCCGCCTACGAGCAGTACTTC
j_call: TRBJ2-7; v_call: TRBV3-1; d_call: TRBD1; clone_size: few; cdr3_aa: CASSQQGAYEQYF; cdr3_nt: TGTGCCAGCAGCCAACAGGGGGCCTACGAGCAGTACTTC
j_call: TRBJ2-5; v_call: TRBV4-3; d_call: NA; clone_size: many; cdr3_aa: CASSRRQKETQYF; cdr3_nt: TGCGCCAGCAGCCGAAGACAGAAAGAGACCCAGTACTTC
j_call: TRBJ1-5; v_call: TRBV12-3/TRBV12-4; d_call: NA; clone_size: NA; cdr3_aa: CASGDPDRGNQPQHF; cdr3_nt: TGTGCCAGCGGAGACCCGGACAGAGGAAATCAGCCCCAGCATTTT
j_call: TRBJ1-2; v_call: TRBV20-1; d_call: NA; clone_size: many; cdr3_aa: CSAPDRVYGYTF; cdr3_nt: TGCAGTGCCCCAGACAGAGTCTATGGCTACACCTTC
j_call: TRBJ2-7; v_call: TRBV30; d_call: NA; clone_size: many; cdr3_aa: CAWSVVDNEQYF; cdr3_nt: TGTGCCTGGAGTGTAGTTGATAACGAGCAGTACTTC
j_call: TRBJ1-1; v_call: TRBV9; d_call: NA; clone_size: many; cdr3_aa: CASSVESEAFF; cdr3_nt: TGTGCCAGCAGCGTAGAGTCAGAAGCTTTCTTT
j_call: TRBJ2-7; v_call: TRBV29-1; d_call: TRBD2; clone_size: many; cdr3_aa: CSATPPGLSHYEQYF; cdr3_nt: TGCAGCGCGACGCCCCCGGGACTATCACACTACGAGCAGTACTTC
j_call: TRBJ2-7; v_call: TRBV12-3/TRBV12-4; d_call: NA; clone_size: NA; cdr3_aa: CASSLIAGTNTYEQYF; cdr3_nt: TGTGCCAGCAGTTTAATTGCGGGAACCAATACTTACGAGCAGTACTTC
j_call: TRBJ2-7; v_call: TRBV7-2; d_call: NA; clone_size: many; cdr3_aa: CASSLGRGVDEQYF; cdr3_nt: TGTGCCAGCAGCTTAGGGCGGGGCGTCGACGAGCAGTACTTC
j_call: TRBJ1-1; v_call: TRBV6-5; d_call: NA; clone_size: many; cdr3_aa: CASSYRRGLIPEAFF; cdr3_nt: TGTGCCAGCAGTTACCGACGTGGATTAATACCTGAAGCTTTCTTT
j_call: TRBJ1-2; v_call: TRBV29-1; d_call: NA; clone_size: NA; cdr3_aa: CSVESPSYGYTF; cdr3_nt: TGCAGCGTTGAAAGTCCGTCCTATGGCTACACCTTC
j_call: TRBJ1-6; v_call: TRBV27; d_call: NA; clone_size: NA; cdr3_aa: CASSSLTDRQWSPLHF; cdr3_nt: TGTGCCAGCAGTTCCCTGACCGACAGGCAGTGGTCACCCCTCCACTTT
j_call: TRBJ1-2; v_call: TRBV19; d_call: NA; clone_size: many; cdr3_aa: CASTVGGVHPYGYTF; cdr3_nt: TGTGCCAGTACCGTCGGAGGGGTTCACCCATATGGCTACACCTTC
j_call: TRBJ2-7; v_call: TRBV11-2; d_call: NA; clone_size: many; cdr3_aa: CASSSGTGYEQYF; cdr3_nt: TGTGCCAGCAGCTCCGGGACCGGCTACGAGCAGTACTTC
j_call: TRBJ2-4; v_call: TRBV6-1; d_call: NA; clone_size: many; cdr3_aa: CASRNGRDRKNIQYF; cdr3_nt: TGTGCCAGCAGAAACGGGCGAGACAGGAAAAACATTCAGTACTTC
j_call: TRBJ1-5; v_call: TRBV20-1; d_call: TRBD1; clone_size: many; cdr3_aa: CSAEGQGLNQPQHF; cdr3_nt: TGCAGTGCTGAAGGACAGGGTCTGAATCAGCCCCAGCATTTT
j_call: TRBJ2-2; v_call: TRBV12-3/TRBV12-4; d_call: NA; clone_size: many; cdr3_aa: CASSFPGTATGELFF; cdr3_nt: TGTGCCAGCAGTTTCCCCGGGACTGCTACCGGGGAACTGTTTTTT
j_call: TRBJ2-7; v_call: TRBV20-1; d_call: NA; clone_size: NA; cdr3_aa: CSASVWVTGEQYF; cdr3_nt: TGCAGTGCTAGTGTTTGGGTGACCGGGGAGCAGTACTTC
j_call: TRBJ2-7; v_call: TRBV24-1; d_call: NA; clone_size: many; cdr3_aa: CATSVEGRSYEQYF; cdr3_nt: TGTGCCACCAGTGTTGAGGGCAGGTCGTACGAGCAGTACTTC
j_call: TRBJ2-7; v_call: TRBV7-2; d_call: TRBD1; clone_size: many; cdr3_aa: CASAPGTGDEQYF; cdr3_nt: TGTGCCAGTGCACCGGGGACAGGGGACGAGCAGTACTTC
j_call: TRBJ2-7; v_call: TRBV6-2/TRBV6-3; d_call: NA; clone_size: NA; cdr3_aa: CASKDYGNEQYF; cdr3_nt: TGTGCCAGCAAAGACTACGGAAACGAGCAGTACTTC
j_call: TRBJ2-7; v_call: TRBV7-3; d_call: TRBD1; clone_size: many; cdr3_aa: CASSLRPTGDYYEQYF; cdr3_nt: TGTGCCAGCTCGCTGCGGCCGACAGGGGATTACTACGAGCAGTACTTC
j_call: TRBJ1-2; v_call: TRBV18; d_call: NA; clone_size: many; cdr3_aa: CASSGDGYTF; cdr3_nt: TGTGCCAGCTCAGGGGACGGCTACACCTTC
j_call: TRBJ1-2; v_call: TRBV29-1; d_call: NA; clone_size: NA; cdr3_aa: CSVEDRIGYGYTF; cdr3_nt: TGCAGCGTTGAAGATCGGATTGGCTATGGCTACACCTTC
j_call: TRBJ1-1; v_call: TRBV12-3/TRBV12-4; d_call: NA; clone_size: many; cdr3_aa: CASSFLENTEAFF; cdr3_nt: TGTGCCAGCAGTTTCCTGGAGAACACTGAAGCTTTCTTT
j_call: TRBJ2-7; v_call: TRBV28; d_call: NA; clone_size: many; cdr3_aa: CASSGGGSYEQYF; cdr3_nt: TGTGCCAGCAGTGGAGGGGGCTCCTACGAGCAGTACTTC
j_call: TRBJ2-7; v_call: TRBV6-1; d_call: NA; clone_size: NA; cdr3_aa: CASSMGAGPYEQYF; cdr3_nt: TGTGCCAGCAGTATGGGGGCAGGCCCCTACGAGCAGTACTTC
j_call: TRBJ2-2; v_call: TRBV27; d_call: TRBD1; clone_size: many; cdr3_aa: CASSGTGDRELFF; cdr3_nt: TGTGCCAGCAGTGGGACAGGGGACCGGGAGCTGTTTTTT
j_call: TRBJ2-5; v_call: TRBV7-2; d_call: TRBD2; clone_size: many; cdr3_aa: CASSSPGGHQETQYF; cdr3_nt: TGTGCCAGCAGCAGCCCGGGAGGGCACCAAGAGACCCAGTACTTC
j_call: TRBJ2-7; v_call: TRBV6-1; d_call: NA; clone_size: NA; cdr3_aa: CASNLSGAGEQYF; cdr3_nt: TGTGCCAGCAACTTATCGGGAGCGGGCGAGCAGTACTTC
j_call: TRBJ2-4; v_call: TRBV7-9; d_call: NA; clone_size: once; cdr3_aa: CASSHLSGLGIQYF; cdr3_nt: TGTGCCAGCAGTCACCTGTCAGGTCTAGGCATTCAGTACTTC
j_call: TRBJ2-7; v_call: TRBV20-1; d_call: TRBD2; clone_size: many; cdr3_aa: CSALLAVSSYEQYF; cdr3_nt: TGCAGTGCTCTCCTAGCGGTCAGCTCCTACGAGCAGTACTTC
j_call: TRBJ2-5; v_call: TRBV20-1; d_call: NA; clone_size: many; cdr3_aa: CSARDGQETQYF; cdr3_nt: TGCAGTGCTAGGGACGGCCAAGAGACCCAGTACTTC
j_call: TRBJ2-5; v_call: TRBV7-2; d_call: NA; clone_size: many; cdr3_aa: CASSLAEGVETQYF; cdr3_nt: TGTGCCAGCAGCTTAGCGGAGGGGGTAGAGACCCAGTACTTC
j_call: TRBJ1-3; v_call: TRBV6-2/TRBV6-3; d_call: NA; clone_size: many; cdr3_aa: CASSYNDRDSGNTIYF; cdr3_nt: TGTGCCAGCAGTTACAATGACCGCGACTCTGGAAACACCATATATTTT